The 10 T cell receptor beta chains given below trace back to one sample, sequenced in a study of response to subunit inactivated influenza vaccine. TCRdb reprocessed the RT-PCR reads via MiXCR and lists one record per CDR3 protein. The sample contains roughly 520,000 distinct CDR3 sequences, 25% of which appear only once. The source material was CD4+ T cells sorted from PBMCs, sampled 4 to 6 days after vaccination. The source is a man aged 50-59 years who received an inactivated influenza vaccine.

Only a few counts were recorded for this clonotype. V is TRBV5-1 and J is TRBJ2-1, with D perhaps TRBD1 or TRBD2 (5 bases each). V was cut by 1 base and J by 0 bases, with 8 bases left in between. This CDR3 is built from 15 residues. From germline, CDR1 is SGHRS and CDR2 YFSETQ. CDR3: CASSLNGGSYNEQFF. For the CDR3, the DNA is TGCGCCAGCAGCTTGAATGGGGGCTCCTACAATGAGCAGTTCTTC.

This clonotype was detected ten times or more. The V gene is TRBV6-5, the J gene TRBJ1-1; D gene uncertain. The germline V gene encodes CDR1 MNHEY and CDR2 SVGAGI. The CDR3 loop spans 16 amino acids. V was trimmed by 6 bases and J by 3 bases, leaving 20 bases between them. CDR3 in DNA: TGTGCCAGCAGCTCAAGTGGGTACAGTCGGGACACTGAAGCTTTCTTT. This codes for CASSSSGYSRDTEAFF.

This clonotype showed up just a few times. V and J are TRBV20-1 and TRBJ2-5; D is unresolved. This CDR3 region has 15 residues. V dropped 0 bases and J dropped 1 base, with 12 bases sitting between them. Germline V CDR1 and CDR2: DFQATT, SNEGSKA (reference sequence). CDR3 coding DNA: TGCAGTGCTAGAGATCCCGTACTCTCCCAAGAGACCCAGTACTTC. Amino acids: CSARDPVLSQETQYF.

The rearrangement joins TRBV3-1 to TRBJ2-3; TRBD2 matches 7 bases. From germline, CDR1 is LGHDT and CDR2 YNNKEL (reference sequence). This CDR3 contains 15 residues. The ends lost 3 bases at V and 1 base at J; junction bases unmatched: 4. Here the CDR3 DNA reads TGTGCCAGCAGCCAGGGCGGGAGAGGCACAGATACGCAGTATTTT. Protein: CASSQGGRGTDTQYF.

On this clonotype: This may be a read error: a much more frequent sequence differs by one nucleotide. The rearrangement joins TRBV6-1 to TRBJ2-2; perhaps TRBD1 as D (6 bases). The length of the CDR3 is 15 residues. Germline values: CDR1 MNHNS, CDR2 SASEGT. Between the trimmed V and J ends, which lost 8 bases and 1 base, there was a span of 14 bases. The CDR3 coding sequence is TGTGCCAGCGGTCGACAGGAAGGGAACACCGGGGAGCTGTTTTTT. Protein product: CASGRQEGNTGELFF.

This clonotype was seen a handful of times. The chain has TRBV4-3 and TRBJ2-1; 8 bases match TRBD2. The CDR3 length is 14 residues. The junction had 10 bases not matched to a gene; V was cut back by 6 bases and J by 9 bases. Germline values: CDR1 LGHNA, CDR2 YSLEER. The CDR3 region has the DNA TGCGCCAGCAGAAAGAGCGGGGGTTCGGGTGAGCAGTTCTTC. Amino acid sequence: CASRKSGGSGEQFF.

This clonotype was recorded a few times. The rearrangement joins TRBV6-5 to TRBJ2-5; D unclear. Deletions cut 0 bases from V and 2 bases from J, with 13 bases between. The CDR3 is 16 residues long. Germline values: CDR1 MNHEY, CDR2 SVGAGI. CDR3 sequence (DNA): TGTGCCAGCAGTTACTCCGGTGGGTCTTTGCAAGAGACCCAGTACTTC. Its protein is CASSYSGGSLQETQYF.

The chain combines TRBV11-2 with TRBJ2-7; D ambiguous. The CDR3 contains 14 residues. V lost 2 bases, J lost 7 bases, and 15 bases lay in between. Per germline, CDR1 SGHAT and CDR2 FQNNGV. CDR3 region: CASSLLPGVGEQYF. CDR3 DNA sequence: TGTGCCAGCAGCTTACTTCCTGGGGTGGGGGAGCAGTACTTC. Variable domain in full (rest from reference TRBV11-2 and TRBJ2-7): EAGVAQSPRYKIIEKRQSVAFWCNPISGHATLYWYQQILGQGPKLLIQFQNNGVVDDSQLPKDRFSAERLKGVDSTLKIQPAKLEDSAVYLCASSLLPGVGEQYFGPGTRLTVT.

This clonotype showed up just a few times. The chain carries TRBV12-3 or TRBV12-4 and TRBJ1-1, with D unresolved. V was clipped by 3 bases and J by 5 bases, with 10 bases between them. The CDR3 has 13 residues. The CDR3 sequence: CASSFQDGTEAFF. Written as DNA, the CDR3 is TGTGCCAGCAGTTTTCAGGATGGGACTGAAGCTTTCTTT.

This chain uses TRBV7-2 with TRBJ1-6, with D hard to call. The CDR3 is 13 residues long. The germline gives CDR1 SGHTA, CDR2 FQGNSA. With 5 bases removed from V and 8 bases from J, the gap between germline ends came to 10 bases. In nucleotides, the CDR3 is TGTGCCAGCAGCGCCCAGAGCTATTCACCCCTCCACTTT. This sequence encodes CASSAQSYSPLHF.